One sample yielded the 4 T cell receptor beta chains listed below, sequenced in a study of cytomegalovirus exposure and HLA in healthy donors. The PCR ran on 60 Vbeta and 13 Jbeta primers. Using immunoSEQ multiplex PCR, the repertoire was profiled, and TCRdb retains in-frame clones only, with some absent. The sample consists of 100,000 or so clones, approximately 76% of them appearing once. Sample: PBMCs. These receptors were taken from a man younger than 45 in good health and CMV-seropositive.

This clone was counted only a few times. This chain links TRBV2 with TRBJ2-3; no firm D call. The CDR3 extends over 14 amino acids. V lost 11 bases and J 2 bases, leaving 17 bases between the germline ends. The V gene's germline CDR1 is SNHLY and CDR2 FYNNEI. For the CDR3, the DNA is TGTGCCGGATCCGTAAGACAAGCCACAGATACGCAGTATTTT. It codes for CAGSVRQATDTQYF.

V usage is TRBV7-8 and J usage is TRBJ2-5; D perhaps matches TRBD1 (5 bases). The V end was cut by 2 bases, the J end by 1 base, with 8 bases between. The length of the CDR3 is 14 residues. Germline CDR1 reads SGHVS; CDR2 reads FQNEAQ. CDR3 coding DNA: TGTGCCAGCAGCTTAACAGGTGGCCAAGAGACCCAGTACTTC. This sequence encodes CASSLTGGQETQYF.

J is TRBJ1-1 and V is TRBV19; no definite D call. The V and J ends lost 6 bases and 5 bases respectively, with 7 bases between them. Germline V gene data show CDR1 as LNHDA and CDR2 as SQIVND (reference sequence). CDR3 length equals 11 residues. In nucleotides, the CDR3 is TGTGCCAGTAGCCAGTGGACTGAAGCTTTCTTT. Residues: CASSQWTEAFF.

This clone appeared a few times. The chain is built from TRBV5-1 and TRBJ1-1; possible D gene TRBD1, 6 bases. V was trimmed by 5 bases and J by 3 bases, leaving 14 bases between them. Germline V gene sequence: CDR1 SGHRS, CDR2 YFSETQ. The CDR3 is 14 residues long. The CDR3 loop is CASRTGSGHTEAFF. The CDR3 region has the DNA TGCGCCAGCAGAACAGGGTCAGGTCACACTGAAGCTTTCTTT.